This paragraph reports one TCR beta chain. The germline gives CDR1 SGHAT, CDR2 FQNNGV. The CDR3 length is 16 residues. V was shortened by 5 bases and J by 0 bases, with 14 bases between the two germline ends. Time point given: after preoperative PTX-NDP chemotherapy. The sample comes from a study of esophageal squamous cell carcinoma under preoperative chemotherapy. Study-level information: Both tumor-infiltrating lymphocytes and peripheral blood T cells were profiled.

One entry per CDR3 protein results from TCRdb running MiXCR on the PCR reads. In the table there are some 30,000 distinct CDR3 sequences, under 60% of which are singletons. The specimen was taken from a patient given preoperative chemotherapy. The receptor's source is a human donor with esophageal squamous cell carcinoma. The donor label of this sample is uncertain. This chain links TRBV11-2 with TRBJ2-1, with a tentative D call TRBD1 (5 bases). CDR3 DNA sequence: TGTGCCAGCAGCCTGAACAGGAAAGGCTCCTACAATGAGCAGTTCTTC. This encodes CASSLNRKGSYNEQFF.